The source of this TCR beta chain is a study of CD8+ T cells in alopecia areata. Isolated RNA was reverse transcribed into cDNA used as the sequencing template. Method: immunoSEQ multiplex PCR; TCRdb's copy keeps in-frame clones and lacks some. The sample lists under 250,000 clones, 50% to 70% seen once, with 0.4% to 0.55% in the top ten. The CDR3 sequence is 9 residues long. Germline-derived CDR1 and CDR2 are GTSNPN and SVGIG (reference sequence). Trimming pared 5 bases from V and 8 bases from J, leaving 4 bases between. This sample comprised CD4+ T cells sorted from blood, obtained at week 0. This receptor was identified in a human donor with alopecia areata. The chain combines TRBV30 with TRBJ2-1; D is unresolved. Written as DNA, the CDR3 is TGTGCCTGGGGGGATGAGCAGTTCTTC. Its translation is CAWGDEQFF.